The 24 T cell receptor beta chains reported below all come from one sample, sequenced in a study of cytomegalovirus exposure and HLA in healthy donors. It was with 60 Vbeta and 13 Jbeta primers that the PCR ran. The data were produced by immunoSEQ multiplex PCR, yet TCRdb's version contains in-frame clones alone and is incomplete. The sample contains 100,000 to 150,000 clones, 65% to 85% of which appear only once. Sequencing input: PBMCs. The receptor set was obtained from a man between 18 and 35 years old in good health and CMV-seropositive.

The chain carries TRBV7-2 and TRBJ2-7; 8 bases match TRBD1. The CDR3 has 14 residues. Germline assignment: CDR1 SGHTA and CDR2 FQGNSA. The V and J ends lost 5 bases and 3 bases, in that order; junction bases with no gene match: 6. In DNA, the CDR3 is TGTGCCAGCAGCCCAGACAGGGGCCGCTACGAGCAGTACTTC. Translating it yields CASSPDRGRYEQYF. Filled out from reference TRBV7-2 and TRBJ2-7, the complete variable domain reads GAGVSQSPSNKVTEKGKDVELRCDPISGHTALYWYRQSLGQGLEFLIYFQGNSAPDKSGLPSDRFSAERTGGSVSTLTIQRTQQEDSAVYLCASSPDRGRYEQYFGPGTRLTVT.

J is TRBJ2-7 and V is TRBV2; D not certain. The CDR3 covers 14 residues. CDR1 is SNHLY, CDR2 FYNNEI, per germline. The germline V and J ends were trimmed by 3 bases and 0 bases, with 9 bases remaining between them. In nucleotides, the CDR3 is TGTGCCAGCAGTGATCGGGTTAGCTCCTACGAGCAGTACTTC. Amino acid sequence: CASSDRVSSYEQYF. Using reference TRBV2 and TRBJ2-7 for the parts outside the CDR3, the full variable domain is EPEVTQTPSHQVTQMGQEVILRCVPISNHLYFYWYRQILGQKVEFLVSFYNNEISEKSEIFDDQFSVERPDGSNFTLKIRSTKLEDSAMYFCASSDRVSSYEQYFGPGTRLTVT.

The chain couples TRBV4-1 to TRBJ2-7, with D possibly TRBD2 on 5 matching bases. Between the trimmed V and J ends, which lost 0 bases and 0 bases, there was a span of 12 bases. From germline, CDR1 is MGHRA and CDR2 YSYEKL. This CDR3 region has 16 residues. The CDR3 spells CASSQDLRGLSYEQYF. For the CDR3, the DNA is TGCGCCAGCAGCCAAGATCTACGAGGACTCTCCTACGAGCAGTACTTC.

This clone was picked up one time. The V and J genes are TRBV9 and TRBJ1-4, with a tentative D call TRBD1 (5 bases). The CDR3 spans 15 residues. With 4 bases removed from V and 8 bases from J, the gap between germline ends came to 18 bases. Germline V lookup: CDR1 SGDLS, CDR2 YYNGEE. Here the CDR3 DNA reads TGTGCCAGCAGCCCCCTCGGAGGGGTCGGGGAAAAACTGTTTTTT. This sequence encodes CASSPLGGVGEKLFF.

This chain connects TRBV6-5 to TRBJ2-7; TRBD1 matches 11 bases. Germline loops: CDR1 MNHEY, CDR2 SVGAGI. The CDR3 runs to 11 residues. The V gene end was trimmed by 10 bases and the J gene end by 6 bases; junction bases not matched to a gene: 2. The CDR3 loop is CAIGTGGEQYF. In DNA form, the CDR3 reads TGTGCCATCGGGACAGGGGGCGAGCAGTACTTC.

This clone was observed once. The genes are TRBV29-1 and TRBJ2-1, with 9 bases that match TRBD2. With V trimmed by 8 bases and J by 2 bases, 4 bases remained unmatched. Looked up from germline, CDR1 is SQVTM and CDR2 is ANQGSEA. This CDR3 contains 13 residues. The CDR3, as DNA: TGCAGCATCCGGACTAGCGCCTACAATGAGCAGTTCTTC. Translating it yields CSIRTSAYNEQFF.

This clone has just a few counts. The chain recombines TRBV6-5 with TRBJ2-7, with 9 nucleotides matching TRBD2. Germline V gives CDR1 MNHEY, CDR2 SVGAGI. The CDR3 extends over 15 amino acids. Trimming cost V 5 bases and J 6 bases; bases outside gene matches: 11. Here the CDR3 DNA reads TGTGCCAGCAGTCGTAGCGGGAGTGTAAAGGGCGAGCAGTACTTC. It specifies CASSRSGSVKGEQYF.

Only one count was recorded for this clone. The CDR3 coding sequence is TGTGCCAGCAGTGAAACTCACTTAGACACCATATATTTT. Translating gives CASSETHLDTIYF. This chain links TRBV6-1 with TRBJ1-3; no clear D. Per the germline V gene, CDR1 is MNHNS and CDR2 is SASEGT. This CDR3 has 13 residues. The V end lost 2 bases, the J end lost 8 bases, and 10 bases lay between the germline ends.

The J gene is TRBJ2-3, the V gene TRBV7-2, with a weak D call TRBD2 (6 bases). The V end was cut by 1 base, the J end by 2 bases, with 10 bases between. The CDR3 length is 15 residues. Germline CDR1 is SGHTA and CDR2 is FQGNSA. CDR3 nucleotide sequence: TGTGCCAGCAGCTTAGTTGGGAGGACCACAGATACGCAGTATTTT. Translation gives CASSLVGRTTDTQYF. The full variable domain, its missing parts supplied by reference TRBV7-2 and TRBJ2-3, is GAGVSQSPSNKVTEKGKDVELRCDPISGHTALYWYRQSLGQGLEFLIYFQGNSAPDKSGLPSDRFSAERTGGSVSTLTIQRTQQEDSAVYLCASSLVGRTTDTQYFGPGTRLTVL.

The rearrangement links TRBV15 to TRBJ2-5; perhaps TRBD1 as D (6 bases). V lost 4 bases and J lost 3, with 9 bases in between. This CDR3 has 13 residues. CDR1 is LNHNV and CDR2 is YYDKDF in the germline V gene (reference sequence). The CDR3 loop reads CATSTHREETQYF. In nucleotides, the CDR3 is TGTGCCACCAGCACCCACAGGGAAGAGACCCAGTACTTC.

The rearrangement uses TRBV2 and TRBJ1-3; D is undetermined. V shed 4 bases and J shed 0 bases, with 13 bases lying between them. In germline, CDR1 is SNHLY, CDR2 FYNNEI. The CDR3 spans 16 residues. CDR3 bases: TGTGCCAGCAGTGCGGCGGCGGGAGACTCTGGAAACACCATATATTTT. It is translated as CASSAAAGDSGNTIYF.

This chain uses TRBV30 with TRBJ2-2; 8 bases are a match to TRBD1. The ends lost 3 bases at V and 2 bases at J; junction bases unmatched: 5. Germline CDR1 GTSNPN, CDR2 SVGIG (reference sequence). The CDR3 consists of 15 residues. The CDR3 reads CAWRRTGRNTGELFF. Written as DNA, the CDR3 is TGTGCCTGGAGGCGGACAGGGCGAAACACCGGGGAGCTGTTTTTT.

This clone was detected a few times. The CDR3 nucleotides are TGTGCCATCAGTGAGTCGATCCTTAGCGGGAGCTCCTACAATGAGCAGTTCTTC. It is translated as CAISESILSGSSYNEQFF. The rearrangement joins TRBV10-3 to TRBJ2-1, with TRBD2 matching 9 bases. The CDR3 consists of 18 residues. Germline V CDR1 and CDR2: ENHRY, SYGVKD. Germline trimming cut 0 bases from V and 0 bases from J; bases unmatched to any gene: 6.

This chain joins TRBV19 and TRBJ1-2; maybe TRBD1 (5 bases). The CDR3 runs to 13 residues. Germline V gene lookup returns CDR1 LNHDA and CDR2 SQIVND (reference sequence). The germline V and J ends were trimmed by 3 bases and 5 bases, with 10 bases remaining between them. The CDR3 DNA reads TGTGCCAGTAGTATTCGGCAGGGTTATGGCTACACCTTC. The encoded protein is CASSIRQGYGYTF.

The rearrangement joins TRBV19 to TRBJ2-7, with TRBD1 identical over 11 bases. Trimming cost V 3 bases and J 5 bases; bases outside gene matches: 15. CDR1 and CDR2 from the germline V gene are LNHDA and SQIVND (reference sequence). The CDR3 runs to 18 residues. CDR3 DNA: TGTGCCAGTAGTATCCGGAGGACAGGGGGCAGGGGAGTGGACGAGCAGTACTTC. Protein: CASSIRRTGGRGVDEQYF.

Notes on this clone: This specimen includes other DNA sequences encoding the same CDR3. The genes are TRBV9 and TRBJ1-3; no clear D. Germline V lookup: CDR1 SGDLS, CDR2 YYNGEE. Trimming took 4 bases from V and 0 from J, leaving 8 bases between them. This CDR3 comprises 14 residues. The CDR3 nucleotides are TGTGCCAGCAGCCCCTCGGGCTCTGGAAACACCATATATTTT. It encodes CASSPSGSGNTIYF.

The chain uses TRBV2 and TRBJ2-7; D perhaps matches TRBD1 (5 bases). The CDR3 is made up of 14 amino acids. Deletions cut 5 bases from V and 2 bases from J, with 13 bases between. Per the germline V gene, CDR1 is SNHLY and CDR2 is FYNNEI. The CDR3 coding sequence is TGTGCCAGCAGTTCCTGGGAAGGGGCCTACGAGCAGTACTTC. Encoded protein: CASSSWEGAYEQYF.

The CDR3 protein is CASSFVRVSETQYF. CDR3 bases: TGTGCCAGCAGTTTTGTCAGGGTTAGCGAGACCCAGTACTTC. The J gene is TRBJ2-5, the V gene TRBV6-6; TRBD1 is a possible D gene (5 bases). CDR3 length equals 14 residues. V gave up 4 bases and J gave up 5 bases, with 14 bases separating them. CDR1 is MNHNY and CDR2 is SVGAGI in the germline V gene (reference sequence).

This clone was counted between two and nine times. This rearrangement joins TRBV5-6 to TRBJ2-5; 9 bases line up with TRBD2. The CDR3 loop spans 15 amino acids. J was trimmed by 3 bases and V by 1 base; bases with no gene match: 4. Germline values: CDR1 SGHDT, CDR2 YYEEEE. The CDR3 nucleotides read TGTGCCAGCAGCTTGATGTCTAGCGGGAAAGAGACCCAGTACTTC. Protein sequence: CASSLMSSGKETQYF.

The chain combines TRBV5-1 with TRBJ2-5; a possible D gene is TRBD2 (6 bases). CDR1 is SGHRS and CDR2 is YFSETQ in the germline V gene. Trimming shortened V by 0 bases and J by 4 bases, and 13 bases separated the two germline ends. CDR3 length equals 15 residues. The chain's CDR3 is CASSLAGRRGETQYF. The CDR3, as DNA: TGCGCCAGCAGCTTGGCCGGGCGGAGGGGAGAGACCCAGTACTTC.

The CDR3 DNA reads TGTGCCAGTAGTATCTCCCTCGGGCAGGTCAGGGTCAAGCCCCAGCATTTT. This translates into CASSISLGQVRVKPQHF. The V call is TRBV19, the J call TRBJ1-5; possibly TRBD1 for D (5 bases). The germline V gene encodes CDR1 LNHDA and CDR2 SQIVND (reference sequence). V lost 3 bases to trimming and J lost 8 bases, with 23 bases between them. This CDR3 has 17 amino acids.

The chain's CDR3 is CASSQDLLESYTGELFF. In nucleotides, the CDR3 is TGCGCCAGCAGCCAAGATTTACTAGAATCGTACACCGGGGAGCTGTTTTTT. V gene TRBV4-1 combines with J gene TRBJ2-2, with D tentatively TRBD2 (5 bases). The CDR3 extends over 17 amino acids. Germline CDR1 is MGHRA and CDR2 is YSYEKL. V lost 0 bases, J lost 3 bases, and 14 bases lay in between.

Only a few counts were recorded for this clone. This chain joins TRBV19 and TRBJ2-3, with 7 bases lining up with TRBD1. V dropped 4 bases and J dropped 2; count of bases not matched to a gene: 9. The length of the CDR3 is 16 residues. Germline-derived CDR1 and CDR2 are LNHDA and SQIVND (reference sequence). CDR3 DNA: TGTGCCAGTAGTAATGGGGACAGCAGATTCACAGATACGCAGTATTTT. As protein: CASSNGDSRFTDTQYF.

The chain links TRBV10-2 to TRBJ1-2; the match to TRBD1 covers 8 bases. This CDR3 region has 14 residues. Germline V gene data show CDR1 as WSHSY and CDR2 as SAAADI. The V gene end was trimmed by 7 bases and the J gene end by 0 bases; junction bases not matched to a gene: 4. CDR3 coding DNA: TGCGCCAGCACCCAGGGGGCTACTAACTATGGCTACACCTTC. Its protein is CASTQGATNYGYTF.